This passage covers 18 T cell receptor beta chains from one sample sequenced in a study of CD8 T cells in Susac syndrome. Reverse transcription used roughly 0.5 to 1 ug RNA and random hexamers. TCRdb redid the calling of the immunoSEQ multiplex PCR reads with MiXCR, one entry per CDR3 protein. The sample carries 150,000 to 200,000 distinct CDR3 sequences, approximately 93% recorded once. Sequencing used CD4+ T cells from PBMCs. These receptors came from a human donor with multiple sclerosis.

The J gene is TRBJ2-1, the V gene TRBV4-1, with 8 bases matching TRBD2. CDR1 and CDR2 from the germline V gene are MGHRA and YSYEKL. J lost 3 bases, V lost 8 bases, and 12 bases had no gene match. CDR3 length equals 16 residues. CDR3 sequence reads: CASRRDSGNNYNEQFF. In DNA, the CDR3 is TGCGCCAGCCGCAGGGATAGCGGGAACAACTACAATGAGCAGTTCTTC.

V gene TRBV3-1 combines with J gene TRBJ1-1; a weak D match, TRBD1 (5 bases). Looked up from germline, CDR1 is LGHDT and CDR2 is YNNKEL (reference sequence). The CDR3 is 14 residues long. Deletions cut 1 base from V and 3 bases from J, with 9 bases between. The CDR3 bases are TGTGCCAGCAGCCAAGTTGCCAGGGACACTGAAGCTTTCTTT. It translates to CASSQVARDTEAFF.

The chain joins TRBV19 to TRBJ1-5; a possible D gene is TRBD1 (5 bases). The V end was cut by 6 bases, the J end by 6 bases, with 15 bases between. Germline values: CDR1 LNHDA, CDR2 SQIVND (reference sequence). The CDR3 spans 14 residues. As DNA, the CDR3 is TGTGCCAGTAGGACAGCCAATTTTCTTCAGCCCCAGCATTTT. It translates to CASRTANFLQPQHF.

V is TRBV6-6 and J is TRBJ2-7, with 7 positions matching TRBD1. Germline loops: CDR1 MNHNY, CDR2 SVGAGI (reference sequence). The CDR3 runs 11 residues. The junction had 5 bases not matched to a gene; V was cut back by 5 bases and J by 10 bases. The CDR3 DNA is TGTGCCAGCAGTGGGGGACAGCGCCAGTACTTC. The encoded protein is CASSGGQRQYF.

The CDR3 DNA is TGTGCCACCCAAAACGGAGCGGGAGTGGAACAGGGAGAGCAGTTCTTC. Its protein is CATQNGAGVEQGEQFF. The J gene is TRBJ2-1, the V gene TRBV7-3; 8 nucleotides align to TRBD2. The CDR3 covers 16 residues. CDR1 is SGHTA, CDR2 FQGTGA, per germline. V trimming: 10 bases; J trimming: 10 bases; junction bases outside the gene matches: 21.

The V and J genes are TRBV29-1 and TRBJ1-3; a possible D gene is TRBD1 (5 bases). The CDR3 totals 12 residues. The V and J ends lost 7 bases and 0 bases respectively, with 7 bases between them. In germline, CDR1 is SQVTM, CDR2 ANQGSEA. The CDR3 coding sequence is TGCAGCGGACAGACCTCTGGAAACACCATATATTTT. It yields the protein CSGQTSGNTIYF.

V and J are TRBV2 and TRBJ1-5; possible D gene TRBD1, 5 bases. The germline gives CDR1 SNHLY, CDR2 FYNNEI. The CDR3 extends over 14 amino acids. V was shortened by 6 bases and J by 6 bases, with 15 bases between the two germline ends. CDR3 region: CASRGLGQFQPQHF. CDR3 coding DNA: TGTGCCAGCAGGGGGCTGGGGCAATTTCAGCCCCAGCATTTT. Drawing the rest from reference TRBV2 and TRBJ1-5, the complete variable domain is EPEVTQTPSHQVTQMGQEVILRCVPISNHLYFYWYRQILGQKVEFLVSFYNNEISEKSEIFDDQFSVERPDGSNFTLKIRSTKLEDSAMYFCASRGLGQFQPQHFGDGTRLSIL.

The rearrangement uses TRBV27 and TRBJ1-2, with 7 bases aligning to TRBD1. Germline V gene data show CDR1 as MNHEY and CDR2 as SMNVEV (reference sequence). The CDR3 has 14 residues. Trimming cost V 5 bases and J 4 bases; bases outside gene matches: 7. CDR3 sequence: CASSRDSFSYGYTF. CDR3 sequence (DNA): TGTGCCAGCAGTAGGGACAGCTTCTCCTATGGCTACACCTTC.

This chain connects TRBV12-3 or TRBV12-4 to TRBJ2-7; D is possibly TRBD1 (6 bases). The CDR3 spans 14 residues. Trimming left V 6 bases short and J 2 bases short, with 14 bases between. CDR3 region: CASSRGQLPYEQYF. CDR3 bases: TGTGCCAGCAGCCGAGGACAGCTACCCTACGAGCAGTACTTC.

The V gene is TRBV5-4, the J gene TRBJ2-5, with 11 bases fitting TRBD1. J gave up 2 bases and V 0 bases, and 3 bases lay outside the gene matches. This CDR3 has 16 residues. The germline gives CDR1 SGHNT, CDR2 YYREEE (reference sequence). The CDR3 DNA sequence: TGTGCCAGCAGCTTGGAGGACAGGGGGCGGCAAGAGACCCAGTACTTC. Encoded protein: CASSLEDRGRQETQYF.

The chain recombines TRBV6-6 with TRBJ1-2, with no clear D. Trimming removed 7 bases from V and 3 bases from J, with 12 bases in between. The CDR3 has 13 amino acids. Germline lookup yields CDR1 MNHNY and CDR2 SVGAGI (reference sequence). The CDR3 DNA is TGTGCCAGCATTCCGACTGGGGACTATGGCTACACCTTC. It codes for CASIPTGDYGYTF.

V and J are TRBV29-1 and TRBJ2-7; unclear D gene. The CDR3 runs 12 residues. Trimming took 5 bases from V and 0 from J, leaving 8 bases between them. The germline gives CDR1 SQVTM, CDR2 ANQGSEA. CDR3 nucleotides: TGCAGCGTTACCCCGAACTCCTACGAGCAGTACTTC. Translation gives CSVTPNSYEQYF.

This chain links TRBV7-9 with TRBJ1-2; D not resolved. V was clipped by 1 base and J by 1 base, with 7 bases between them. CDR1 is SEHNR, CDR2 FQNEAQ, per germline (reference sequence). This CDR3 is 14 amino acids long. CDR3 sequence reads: CASSLVTNNYGYTF. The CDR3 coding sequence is TGTGCCAGCAGCTTAGTGACAAATAACTATGGCTACACCTTC.

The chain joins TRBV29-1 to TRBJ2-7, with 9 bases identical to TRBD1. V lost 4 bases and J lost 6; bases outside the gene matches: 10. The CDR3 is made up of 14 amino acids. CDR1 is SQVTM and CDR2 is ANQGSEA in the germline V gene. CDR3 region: CSVAGQGGKGEQYF. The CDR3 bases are TGCAGCGTTGCGGGACAGGGCGGAAAAGGCGAGCAGTACTTC.

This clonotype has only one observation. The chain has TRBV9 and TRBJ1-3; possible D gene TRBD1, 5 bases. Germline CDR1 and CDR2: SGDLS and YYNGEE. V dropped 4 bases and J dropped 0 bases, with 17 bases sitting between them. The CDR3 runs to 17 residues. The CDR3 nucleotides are TGTGCCAGCAGCAAAGGGGAGGGGAGTACCTCTGGAAACACCATATATTTT. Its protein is CASSKGEGSTSGNTIYF. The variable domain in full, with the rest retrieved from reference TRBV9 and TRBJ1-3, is DSGVTQTPKHLITATGQRVTLRCSPRSGDLSVYWYQQSLDQGLQFLIQYYNGEERAKGNILERFSAQQFPDLHSELNLSSLELGDSALYFCASSKGEGSTSGNTIYFGEGSWLTVV.

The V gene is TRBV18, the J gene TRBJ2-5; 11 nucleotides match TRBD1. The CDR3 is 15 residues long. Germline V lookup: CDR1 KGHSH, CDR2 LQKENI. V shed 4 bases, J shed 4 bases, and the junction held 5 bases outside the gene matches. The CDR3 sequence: CASSRTGGLGETQYF. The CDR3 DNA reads TGTGCCAGCTCACGGACAGGGGGCTTAGGAGAGACCCAGTACTTC.

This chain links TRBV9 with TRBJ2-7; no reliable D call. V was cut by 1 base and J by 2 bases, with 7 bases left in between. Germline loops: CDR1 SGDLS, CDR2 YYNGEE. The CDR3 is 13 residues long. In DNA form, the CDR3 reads TGTGCCAGCAGCGTAAATCCTACCTACGAGCAGTACTTC. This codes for CASSVNPTYEQYF.

The CDR3, as DNA: TGTGCCAGCAGCTTAGAGGGCGGTTTTAGCTCCTACGAGCAGTACTTC. Translated, it gives CASSLEGGFSSYEQYF. The chain joins TRBV11-2 to TRBJ2-7; D unresolved. CDR1 and CDR2 from the germline V gene are SGHAT and FQNNGV. Trimming pared 0 bases from V and 0 bases from J, leaving 12 bases between. The CDR3 loop spans 16 amino acids.